This is a list of T cell receptor beta chains from one sample in a study of CD8 T cells in ankylosing spondylitis. TCRdb redid the calling of the 5' RACE reads with MiXCR, one entry per CDR3 protein. The sample consists of 500,000 or so distinct CDR3 sequences, roughly 5% of them appearing once. Sequenced: blood, either unsorted or a sorted T cell fraction (not recorded which). The receptors derive from a male donor with ankylosing spondylitis. CDR3s leave out the opening cysteine and the closing phenylalanine or tryptophan.

TRBV12-5 | ASGLVLNFGGDDNEQF
TRBV7-2 | ASSLQQGLAGPAQY
TRBV7-9 | ASASLDNEQF
TRBV20-1 | SARDRGGTYSNQPQH
TRBV20-1 | SATDSRRGNEKLF
TRBV5-1 | ASSARSSYGYT
TRBV6-5 | ASSSPAGGDNEQF
TRBV18 | ASSPTARRETQY
TRBV15 | ATGPPGSSYNEQF
TRBV6-2/TRBV6-3 | ASSSTVEANEQF
TRBV28 | ASSHPPPPGYRQPQH